This record concerns one TCR beta chain sequence. Its antigen is not known. V lost 6 bases to trimming and J lost 5 bases, with 11 bases between them. Per germline, CDR1 MDHEN and CDR2 SYDVKM. This CDR3 spans 13 amino acids. The method was immunoSEQ multiplex PCR; TCRdb's version includes in-frame clones alone and lacks a portion of them. The sample gives hundreds of thousands of clones, roughly three quarters of which show up once; about 12% is in the top ten. This sample is drawn from a study of shared clonotypes between healthy human individuals. Overall study: Two female and a few male donors aged 18 to 49 were enrolled.

Study-level findings and limits: Apart from blood, nothing was sampled; tissue repertoires likely differ.

V gene TRBV28 combines with J gene TRBJ2-1, with D perhaps TRBD1 (5 bases). This sequence was found in a woman aged 35 to 49 in good health. Some clones in this sample may be carry-over from other donors' samples. Sample: PBMCs. The CDR3 spells CASRLTENNEQFF. For the CDR3, the DNA is TGTGCCAGCAGATTGACAGAAAACAATGAGCAGTTCTTC. Together with reference TRBV28 and TRBJ2-1, the CDR3 gives the full variable domain: DVKVTQSSRYLVKRTGEKVFLECVQDMDHENMFWYRQDPGLGLRLIYFSYDVKMKEKGDIPEGYSVSREKKERFSLILESASTNQTSMYLCASRLTENNEQFFGPGTRLTVL.